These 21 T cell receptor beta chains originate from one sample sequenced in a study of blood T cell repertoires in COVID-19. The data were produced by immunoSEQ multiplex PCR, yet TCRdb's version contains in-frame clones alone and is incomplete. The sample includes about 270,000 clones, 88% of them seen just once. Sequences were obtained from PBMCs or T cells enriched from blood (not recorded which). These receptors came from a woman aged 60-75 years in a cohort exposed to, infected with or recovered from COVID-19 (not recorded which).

The CDR3 coding sequence is TGTGCCAGCAGCTCCGACAGGGGTGGCTACACCTTC. Amino acids: CASSSDRGGYTF. This chain uses TRBV7-2 with TRBJ1-2; the match to TRBD1 covers 8 bases. Germline V gene sequence: CDR1 SGHTA, CDR2 FQGNSA. V lost 4 bases to trimming and J lost 7 bases; unmatched junction nucleotides: 2. This CDR3 comprises 12 residues.

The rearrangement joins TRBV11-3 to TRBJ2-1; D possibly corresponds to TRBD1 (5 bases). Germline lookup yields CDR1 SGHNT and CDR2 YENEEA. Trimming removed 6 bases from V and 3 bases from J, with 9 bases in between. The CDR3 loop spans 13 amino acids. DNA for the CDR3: TGTGCCAGCAGTACTGACAGCTACAATGAGCAGTTCTTC. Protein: CASSTDSYNEQFF.

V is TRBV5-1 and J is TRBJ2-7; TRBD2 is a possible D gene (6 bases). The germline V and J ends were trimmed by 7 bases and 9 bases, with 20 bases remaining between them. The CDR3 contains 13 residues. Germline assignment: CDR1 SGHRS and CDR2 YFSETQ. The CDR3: CASGPAAGSWQYF. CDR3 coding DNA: TGCGCCAGCGGACCCGCCGCGGGGTCGTGGCAGTACTTC.

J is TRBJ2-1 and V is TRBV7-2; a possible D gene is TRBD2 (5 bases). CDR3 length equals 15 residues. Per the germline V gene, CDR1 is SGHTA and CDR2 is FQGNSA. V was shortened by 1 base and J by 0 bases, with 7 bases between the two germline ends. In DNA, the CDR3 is TGTGCCAGCAGCTTAGTGGGGAGCTCCTACAATGAGCAGTTCTTC. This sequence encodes CASSLVGSSYNEQFF.

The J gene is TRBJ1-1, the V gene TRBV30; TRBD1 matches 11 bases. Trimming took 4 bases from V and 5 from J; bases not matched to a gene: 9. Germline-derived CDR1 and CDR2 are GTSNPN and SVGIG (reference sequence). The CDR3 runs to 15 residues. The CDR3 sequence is CAWTLPGTGGTEAFF. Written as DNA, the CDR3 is TGTGCCTGGACCCTGCCTGGGACAGGGGGGACTGAAGCTTTCTTT.

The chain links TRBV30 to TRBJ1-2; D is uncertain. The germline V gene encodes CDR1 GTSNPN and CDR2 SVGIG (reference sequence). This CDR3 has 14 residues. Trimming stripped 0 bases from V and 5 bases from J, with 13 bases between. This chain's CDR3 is CAWSVSFGGYGYTF. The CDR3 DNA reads TGTGCCTGGAGTGTTTCCTTTGGAGGATATGGCTACACCTTC.

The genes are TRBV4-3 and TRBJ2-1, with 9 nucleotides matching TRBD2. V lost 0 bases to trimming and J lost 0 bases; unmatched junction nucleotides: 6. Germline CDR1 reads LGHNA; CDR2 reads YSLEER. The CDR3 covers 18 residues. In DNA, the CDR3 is TGCGCCAGCAGCCAAGAGAGCGGGAGGAGAAGCTCCTACAATGAGCAGTTCTTC. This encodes CASSQESGRRSSYNEQFF.

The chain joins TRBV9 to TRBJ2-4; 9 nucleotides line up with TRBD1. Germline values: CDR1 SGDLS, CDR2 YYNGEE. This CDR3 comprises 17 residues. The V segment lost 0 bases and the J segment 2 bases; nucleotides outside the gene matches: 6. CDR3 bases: TGTGCCAGCAGCGTAGGCCGGGACAGGGATCCCAAAAACATTCAGTACTTC. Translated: CASSVGRDRDPKNIQYF.

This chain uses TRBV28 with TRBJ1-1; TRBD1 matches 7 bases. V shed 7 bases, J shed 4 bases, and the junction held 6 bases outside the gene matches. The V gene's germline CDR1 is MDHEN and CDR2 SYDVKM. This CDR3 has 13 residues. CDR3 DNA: TGTGCCAGCATCACCCAGGGGGGCACTGAAGCTTTCTTT. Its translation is CASITQGGTEAFF.

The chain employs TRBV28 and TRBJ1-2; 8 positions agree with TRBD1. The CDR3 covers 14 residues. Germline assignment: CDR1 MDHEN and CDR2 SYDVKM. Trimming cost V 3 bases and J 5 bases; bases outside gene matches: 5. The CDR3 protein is CASSLDRVWYGYTF. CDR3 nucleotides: TGTGCCAGCAGTTTGGACAGGGTCTGGTATGGCTACACCTTC.

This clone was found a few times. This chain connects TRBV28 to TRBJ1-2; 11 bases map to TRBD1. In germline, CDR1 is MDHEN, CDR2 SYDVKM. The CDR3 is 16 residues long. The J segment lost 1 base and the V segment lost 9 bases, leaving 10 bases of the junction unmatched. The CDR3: CASRWTGGALNYGYTF. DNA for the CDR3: TGTGCCAGTAGGTGGACAGGGGGCGCCCTTAACTATGGCTACACCTTC.

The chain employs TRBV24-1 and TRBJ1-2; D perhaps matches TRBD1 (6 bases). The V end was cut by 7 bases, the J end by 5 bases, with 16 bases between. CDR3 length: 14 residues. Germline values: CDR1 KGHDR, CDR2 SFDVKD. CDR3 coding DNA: TGTGCCACCAGCGACAGCGACAGGTTTTATGGCTACACCTTC. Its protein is CATSDSDRFYGYTF.

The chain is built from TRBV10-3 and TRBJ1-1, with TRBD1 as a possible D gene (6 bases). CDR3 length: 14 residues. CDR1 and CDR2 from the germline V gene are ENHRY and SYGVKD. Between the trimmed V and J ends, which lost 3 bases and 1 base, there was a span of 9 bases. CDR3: CAISDGRGNTEAFF. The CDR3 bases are TGTGCCATCAGTGACGGCAGGGGGAACACTGAAGCTTTCTTT.

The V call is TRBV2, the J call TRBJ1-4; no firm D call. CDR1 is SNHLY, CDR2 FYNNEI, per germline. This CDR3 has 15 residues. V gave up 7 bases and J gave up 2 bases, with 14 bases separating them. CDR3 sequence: CASKRESGTNEKLFF. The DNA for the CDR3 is TGTGCCAGCAAACGCGAGTCCGGGACTAATGAAAAACTGTTTTTT.

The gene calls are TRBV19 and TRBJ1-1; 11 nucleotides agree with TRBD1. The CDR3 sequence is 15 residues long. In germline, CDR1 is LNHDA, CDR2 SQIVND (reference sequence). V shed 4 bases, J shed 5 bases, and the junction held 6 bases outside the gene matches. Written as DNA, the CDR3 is TGTGCCAGTAGTACGGGACAGGGGGAGTGGACTGAAGCTTTCTTT. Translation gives CASSTGQGEWTEAFF. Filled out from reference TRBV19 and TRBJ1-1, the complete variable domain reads DGGITQSPKYLFRKEGQNVTLSCEQNLNHDAMYWYRQDPGQGLRLIYYSQIVNDFQKGDIAEGYSVSREKKESFPLTVTSAQKNPTAFYLCASSTGQGEWTEAFFGQGTRLTVV.

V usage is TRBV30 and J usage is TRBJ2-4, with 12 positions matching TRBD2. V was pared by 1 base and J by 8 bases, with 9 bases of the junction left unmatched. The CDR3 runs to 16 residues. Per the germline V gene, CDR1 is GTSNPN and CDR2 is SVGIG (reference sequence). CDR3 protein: CAWSAASGRVLDIQYF. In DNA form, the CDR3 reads TGTGCCTGGAGTGCGGCTAGCGGGAGGGTGTTAGACATTCAGTACTTC.

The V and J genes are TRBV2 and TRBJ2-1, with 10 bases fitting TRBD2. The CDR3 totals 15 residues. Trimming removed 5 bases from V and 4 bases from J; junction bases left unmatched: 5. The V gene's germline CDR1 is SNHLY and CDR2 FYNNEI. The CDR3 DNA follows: TGTGCCAGCAGTCGGACTAGCGGACCTTACAATGAGCAGTTCTTC. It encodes CASSRTSGPYNEQFF.

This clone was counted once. CDR3 nucleotide sequence: TGTGCCAGCAGCCAAGGGCAGGGTAGGAGAAATGAGCAGTTCTTC. Translated: CASSQGQGRRNEQFF. The V call is TRBV14, the J call TRBJ2-1, with a possible D match to TRBD1 (5 bases). V was clipped by 1 base and J by 7 bases, with 14 bases between them. Germline CDR1 reads SGHDN; CDR2 reads FVKESK. This CDR3 is 15 amino acids long.

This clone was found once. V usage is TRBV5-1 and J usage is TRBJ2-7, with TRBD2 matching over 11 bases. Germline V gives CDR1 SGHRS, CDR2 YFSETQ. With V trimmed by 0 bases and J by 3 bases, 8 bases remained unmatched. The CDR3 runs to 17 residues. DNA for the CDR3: TGCGCCAGCAGCTTGGGGGGTAGCGGGAGGGCCGGCTACGAGCAGTACTTC. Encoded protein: CASSLGGSGRAGYEQYF.

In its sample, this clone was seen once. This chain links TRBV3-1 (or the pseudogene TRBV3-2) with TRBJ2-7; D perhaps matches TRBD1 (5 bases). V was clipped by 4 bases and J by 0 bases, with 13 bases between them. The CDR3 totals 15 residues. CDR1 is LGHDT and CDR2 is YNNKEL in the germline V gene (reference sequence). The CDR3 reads CASSPQRQSSYEQYF. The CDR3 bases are TGTGCCAGCAGCCCCCAGAGACAGAGCTCCTACGAGCAGTACTTC.

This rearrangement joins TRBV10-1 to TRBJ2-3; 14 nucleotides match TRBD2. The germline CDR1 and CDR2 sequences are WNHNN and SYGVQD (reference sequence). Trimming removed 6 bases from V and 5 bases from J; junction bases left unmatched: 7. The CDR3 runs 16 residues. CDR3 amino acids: CASSATSGRAEDTQYF. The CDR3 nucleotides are TGCGCCAGCAGCGCGACTAGCGGGAGGGCCGAAGATACGCAGTATTTT.